This T cell receptor beta chain was captured by sequencing in a study of cytomegalovirus exposure and HLA in healthy donors. PCR employed 60 Vbeta and 13 Jbeta primers. This table comes from immunoSEQ multiplex PCR, and its TCRdb copy is limited to in-frame clones, with some not included. The sample has about 180,000 clones, 80% seen once. Study-level findings and limits: Exclusion applied to some V segments, including TRBV6-2 and TRBV6-3, as they were indistinguishable.

Note on this clone: The antigen is not known.

The CDR3 contains 18 residues. J gave up 4 bases and V 2 bases, and 15 bases lay outside the gene matches. Germline-derived CDR1 and CDR2 are SEHNR and FQNEAQ (reference sequence). This rearrangement joins TRBV7-9 to TRBJ2-3; TRBD2 matches 7 bases. The origin of this receptor is a man younger than 45 in good health and CMV-seropositive. Sequenced: PBMCs. CDR3 sequence (DNA): TGTGCCAGCAGCTTACCCACCTGGCCCCAGCGGGGTTCAGATACGCAGTATTTT. Its translation is CASSLPTWPQRGSDTQYF. The full variable domain, in which reference TRBV7-9 and TRBJ2-3 provide the parts outside the CDR3, is DTGVSQNPRHKITKRGQNVTFRCDPISEHNRLYWYRQTLGQGPEFLTYFQNEAQLEKSRLLSDRFSAERPKGSFSTLEIQRTEQGDSAMYLCASSLPTWPQRGSDTQYFGPGTRLTVL.